What follows are 8 T cell receptor beta chains derived from one specimen sequenced in a study of PD-1 blockade in mismatch repair-deficient tumors. Clones were sequenced by immunoSEQ multiplex PCR, and TCRdb holds only the in-frame ones, with some missing. The table includes about 51,000 clones, over 75% detected once. The sequencing here drew on peripheral blood, taken about 20 weeks after starting pembrolizumab. The receptors were gathered from an adult with mismatch repair-deficient cancer.

This chain joins TRBV28 and TRBJ2-7; 10 nucleotides align to TRBD1. V lost 5 bases to trimming and J lost 6 bases; unmatched junction nucleotides: 10. CDR1 is MDHEN, CDR2 SYDVKM, per germline. The CDR3 contains 15 residues. The CDR3 region has the DNA TGTGCCAGCAGTCGACCCGGGACAGGGGACGGCGAGCAGTACTTC. This codes for CASSRPGTGDGEQYF.

The J gene is TRBJ1-2, the V gene TRBV7-2; no firm D call. This CDR3 is 14 amino acids long. The V end lost 1 base, the J end lost 0 bases, and 6 bases lay between the germline ends. Germline-derived CDR1 and CDR2 are SGHTA and FQGNSA. CDR3: CASSLDQANYGYTF. For the CDR3, the DNA is TGTGCCAGCAGCTTAGACCAGGCTAACTATGGCTACACCTTC.

The chain employs TRBV19 and TRBJ2-6; 8 nucleotides agree with TRBD1. Germline loops: CDR1 LNHDA, CDR2 SQIVND (reference sequence). This CDR3 has 19 residues. V was clipped by 5 bases and J by 4 bases; unmatched bases: 16. The CDR3 DNA is TGTGCCAGTAGTCGTTCGGGACAGGCCAAATCCTTCGGGGCCAACGTCCTGACTTTC. This codes for CASSRSGQAKSFGANVLTF.

This rearrangement joins TRBV5-4 to TRBJ2-3; D possibly corresponds to TRBD2 (8 bases). The V and J ends lost 2 bases and 4 bases respectively, with 14 bases between them. The CDR3 covers 15 residues. Germline lookup yields CDR1 SGHNT and CDR2 YYREEE (reference sequence). The DNA for the CDR3 is TGTGCCAGCAGCTTAGGGGGCGGGAGGTCAGATACGCAGTATTTT. Its protein product is CASSLGGGRSDTQYF.

CDR3 sequence: CASSPNALRGGNEQFF. The CDR3 DNA is TGTGCCAGCTCACCAAACGCGCTCAGGGGAGGCAATGAGCAGTTCTTC. The chain combines TRBV18 with TRBJ2-1; possibly TRBD1 or TRBD2 for D (6 bases each). CDR1 is KGHSH, CDR2 LQKENI, per germline. The CDR3 spans 16 residues. Trimming took off 2 bases at V and 6 bases at J, with 17 bases between the two ends.

This clone was counted between two and nine times. The chain recombines TRBV19 with TRBJ2-7; D possibly matches TRBD1 or TRBD2 (6 bases each). Germline V gene lookup returns CDR1 LNHDA and CDR2 SQIVND (reference sequence). The CDR3 is 13 residues long. V shed 6 bases and J shed 6 bases, with 15 bases lying between them. In nucleotides, the CDR3 is TGTGCCAGTAGAAACCCCGGAGGGGGCGAGCAGTACTTC. Residues: CASRNPGGGEQYF. The entire variable domain, with the rest obtained from reference TRBV19 and TRBJ2-7, is as follows: DGGITQSPKYLFRKEGQNVTLSCEQNLNHDAMYWYRQDPGQGLRLIYYSQIVNDFQKGDIAEGYSVSREKKESFPLTVTSAQKNPTAFYLCASRNPGGGEQYFGPGTRLTVT.

The CDR3 nucleotides are TGTGCCAGCAGTGAATACGGACAGGGGGTTTCTGAAGCTTTCTTT. Translation gives CASSEYGQGVSEAFF. The V and J genes are TRBV6-4 and TRBJ1-1, with 10 bases fitting TRBD1. CDR3 length: 15 residues. J was trimmed by 6 bases and V by 3 bases; bases with no gene match: 7. Germline V gene sequence: CDR1 MRHNA, CDR2 SNTAGT.

This clone was found once. This rearrangement joins TRBV27 to TRBJ1-2; TRBD1 aligns across 7 bases. J was trimmed by 4 bases and V by 5 bases; bases with no gene match: 10. The CDR3 length is 15 residues. Germline CDR1 MNHEY, CDR2 SMNVEV (reference sequence). The CDR3 coding sequence is TGTGCCAGCAGTGACAGGGATGCCTCTGGCTATGGCTACACCTTC. Residues: CASSDRDASGYGYTF.